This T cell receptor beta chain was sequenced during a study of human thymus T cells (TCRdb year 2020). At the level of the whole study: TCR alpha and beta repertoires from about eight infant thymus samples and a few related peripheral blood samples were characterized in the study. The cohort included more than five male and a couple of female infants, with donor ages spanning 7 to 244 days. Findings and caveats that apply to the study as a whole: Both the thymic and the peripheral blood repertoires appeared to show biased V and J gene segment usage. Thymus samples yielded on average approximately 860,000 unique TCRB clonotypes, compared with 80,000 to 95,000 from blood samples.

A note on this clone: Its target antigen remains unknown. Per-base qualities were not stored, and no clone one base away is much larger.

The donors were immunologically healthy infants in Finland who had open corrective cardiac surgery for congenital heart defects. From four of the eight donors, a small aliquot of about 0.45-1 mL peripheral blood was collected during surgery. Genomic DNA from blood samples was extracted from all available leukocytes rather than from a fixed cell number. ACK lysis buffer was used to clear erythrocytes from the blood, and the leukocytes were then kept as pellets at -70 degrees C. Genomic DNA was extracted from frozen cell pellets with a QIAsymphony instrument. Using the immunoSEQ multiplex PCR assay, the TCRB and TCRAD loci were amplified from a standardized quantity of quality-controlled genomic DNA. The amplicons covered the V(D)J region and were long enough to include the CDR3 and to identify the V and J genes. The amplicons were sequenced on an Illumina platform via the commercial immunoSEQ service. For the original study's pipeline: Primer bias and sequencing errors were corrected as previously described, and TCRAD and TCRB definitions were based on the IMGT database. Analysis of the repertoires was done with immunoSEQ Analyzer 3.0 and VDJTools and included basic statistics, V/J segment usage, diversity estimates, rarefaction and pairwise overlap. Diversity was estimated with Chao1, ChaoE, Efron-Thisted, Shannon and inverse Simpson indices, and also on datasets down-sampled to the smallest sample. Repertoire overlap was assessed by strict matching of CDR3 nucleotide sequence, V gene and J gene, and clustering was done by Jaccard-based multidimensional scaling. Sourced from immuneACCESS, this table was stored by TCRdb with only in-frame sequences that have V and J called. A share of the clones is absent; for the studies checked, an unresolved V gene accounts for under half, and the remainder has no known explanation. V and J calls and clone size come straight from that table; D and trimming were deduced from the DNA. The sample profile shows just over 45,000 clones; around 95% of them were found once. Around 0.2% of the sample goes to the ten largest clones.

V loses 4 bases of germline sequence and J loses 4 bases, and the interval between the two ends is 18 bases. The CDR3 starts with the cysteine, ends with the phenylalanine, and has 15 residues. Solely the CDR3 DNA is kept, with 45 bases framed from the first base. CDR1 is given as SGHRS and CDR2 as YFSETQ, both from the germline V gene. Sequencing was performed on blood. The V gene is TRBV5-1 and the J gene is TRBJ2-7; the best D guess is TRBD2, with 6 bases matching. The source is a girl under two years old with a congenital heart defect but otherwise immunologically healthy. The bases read TGCGCCAGCAGCGATTTCCCAAAGGGGAGGTACGAGCAGTACTTC. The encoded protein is CASSDFPKGRYEQYF.